These 17 T cell receptor beta chains came from one sample sequenced in a study of T cell responses to AZD1222 COVID-19 vaccine. Profiled with immunoSEQ multiplex PCR; TCRdb holds only in-frame clones, not every one. The top ten hold 6% to 8.5% of the sample, which has 150,000 to 200,000 clones, around 88% seen once. The sample in question was peripheral blood, obtained on day 0 of AZD1222 vaccination. Every receptor here comes from an adult in good health.

The chain recombines TRBV7-9 with TRBJ2-1; 7 bases are a match to TRBD2. Trimming removed 1 base from V and 4 bases from J; junction bases left unmatched: 13. The CDR3 runs to 18 residues. CDR1 is SEHNR, CDR2 FQNEAQ, per germline (reference sequence). The CDR3, as DNA: TGTGCCAGCAGCTTAGAGGGATCGGGGAGGGGAGCGTACAATGAGCAGTTCTTC. It codes for CASSLEGSGRGAYNEQFF.

This clone turned up a few times. The rearrangement links TRBV19 to TRBJ2-2; the D gene is possibly TRBD2 (6 bases). Trimming stripped 1 base from V and 4 bases from J, with 10 bases between. The CDR3 runs to 15 residues. In germline, CDR1 is LNHDA, CDR2 SQIVND (reference sequence). The CDR3: CASSIGGVRTGELFF. The CDR3 DNA follows: TGTGCCAGTAGTATAGGCGGGGTGCGCACCGGGGAGCTGTTTTTT.

The gene calls are TRBV6-2 or TRBV6-3 and TRBJ2-3; 9 bases are a match to TRBD1. Germline trimming cut 3 bases from V and 2 bases from J; bases unmatched to any gene: 9. The CDR3 covers 17 residues. Per the germline V gene, CDR1 is MNHEY and CDR2 is SVGEGT. The CDR3 bases are TGTGCCAGCAGTTATCCCTCGGACAGGGGCGTCACAGATACGCAGTATTTT. Translated, it gives CASSYPSDRGVTDTQYF.

The genes are TRBV19 and TRBJ2-3; 7 bases agree with TRBD2. With 3 bases clipped from V and 4 bases from J, the junction kept 7 bases outside the gene matches. Germline assignment: CDR1 LNHDA and CDR2 SQIVND (reference sequence). This CDR3 comprises 15 residues. The CDR3: CASSIEAGRADTQYF. The CDR3 DNA reads TGTGCCAGTAGTATTGAAGCAGGGAGGGCAGATACGCAGTATTTT.

This clone was picked up a small number of times. This chain links TRBV2 with TRBJ1-5; 7 nucleotides line up with TRBD1. The CDR3 spans 14 residues. Germline V CDR1 and CDR2: SNHLY, FYNNEI. The trim removed 6 bases at V and 7 bases at J, leaving 9 bases unmatched. CDR3 in amino acids: CASSPQGVGQPQHF. CDR3 in DNA: TGTGCCAGCAGCCCCCAGGGGGTTGGGCAGCCCCAGCATTTT.

The rearrangement joins TRBV5-1 to TRBJ1-4, with 8 bases matching TRBD1. Germline CDR1 is SGHRS and CDR2 is YFSETQ. The CDR3 has 13 residues. J gave up 8 bases and V 9 bases, and 9 bases lay outside the gene matches. The DNA of the CDR3 is TGCGCCAACCCGGACAGGGTGGGGGAAAAACTGTTTTTT. This encodes CANPDRVGEKLFF.

This sequence joins TRBV7-2 and TRBJ2-6; 7 bases line up with TRBD1. The CDR3 contains 17 residues. Germline assignment: CDR1 SGHTA and CDR2 FQGNSA. J lost 4 bases, V lost 0 bases, and 6 bases had no gene match. CDR3 in amino acids: CASSLAATGAGANVLTF. Here the CDR3 DNA reads TGTGCCAGCAGCTTAGCAGCAACAGGGGCAGGGGCCAACGTCCTGACTTTC.

The chain employs TRBV28 and TRBJ2-5; 7 bases fit TRBD1. J was trimmed by 7 bases and V by 5 bases; bases with no gene match: 10. In germline, CDR1 is MDHEN, CDR2 SYDVKM. The CDR3 covers 14 residues. CDR3 sequence: CASSLRTGVGTQYF. The CDR3 nucleotides read TGTGCCAGCAGTCTCCGGACAGGCGTCGGGACCCAGTACTTC.

The chain couples TRBV15 to TRBJ2-7, with D possibly being TRBD2 (6 bases). There are 15 residues in the CDR3. Germline V gene sequence: CDR1 LNHNV, CDR2 YYDKDF (reference sequence). V was trimmed by 5 bases and J by 0 bases, leaving 14 bases between them. This CDR3 is CATSLAPGGSYEQYF. In nucleotides, the CDR3 is TGTGCCACCAGCCTCGCACCCGGGGGCTCCTACGAGCAGTACTTC.

The rearrangement joins TRBV7-9 to TRBJ1-1; D is ambiguous. CDR3 length: 11 amino acids. Germline CDR1 SEHNR, CDR2 FQNEAQ (reference sequence). V lost 7 bases, J lost 1 base, and 4 bases lay in between. Here the CDR3 reads CASIPNTEAFF. The CDR3 DNA sequence: TGTGCCAGCATCCCGAACACTGAAGCTTTCTTT.

The chain combines TRBV7-2 with TRBJ2-7, with 11 bases that match TRBD2. The V gene end was trimmed by 4 bases and the J gene end by 2 bases; junction bases not matched to a gene: 4. Germline V gene sequence: CDR1 SGHTA, CDR2 FQGNSA. The CDR3 loop spans 15 amino acids. The CDR3 is CASSSLAGGPYEQYF. In DNA form, the CDR3 reads TGTGCCAGCAGCTCCCTAGCGGGGGGCCCCTACGAGCAGTACTTC.

In DNA, the CDR3 is TGTGCCTGGAGTGTTATAGGGGGCAATGAGCAGTTCTTC. Translating it yields CAWSVIGGNEQFF. The chain couples TRBV30 to TRBJ2-1; D perhaps matches TRBD1 (6 bases). Looked up from germline, CDR1 is GTSNPN and CDR2 is SVGIG (reference sequence). This CDR3 is 13 amino acids long. The V gene lost 0 bases and the J gene lost 6 bases, with 9 bases spanning the gap.

The genes are TRBV19 and TRBJ1-4; the D is unclear. The CDR3 spans 12 residues. The germline V gene has CDR1 LNHDA and CDR2 SQIVND (reference sequence). The V and J ends lost 7 bases and 8 bases respectively, with 11 bases between them. CDR3 residues: CASKASPEKLFF. The CDR3 DNA is TGTGCCAGTAAGGCATCTCCGGAAAAACTGTTTTTT.

As DNA, the CDR3 is TGTGCCAGCCTGGACAGGGTGAACTATGGCTACACCTTC. Translating gives CASLDRVNYGYTF. V gene TRBV6-5 combines with J gene TRBJ1-2, with 8 bases matching TRBD1. The V gene end was trimmed by 8 bases and the J gene end by 2 bases; junction bases not matched to a gene: 4. The CDR3 loop spans 13 amino acids. Germline V gene sequence: CDR1 MNHEY, CDR2 SVGAGI.

This clone was detected only once. The genes are TRBV2 and TRBJ2-3, with TRBD2 as a possible D gene (7 bases). The germline V gene encodes CDR1 SNHLY and CDR2 FYNNEI. The CDR3 sequence is 15 residues long. Trimming shortened V by 4 bases and J by 2 bases, and 13 bases separated the two germline ends. The CDR3: CASSVPAGATDTQYF. The CDR3 bases are TGTGCCAGCAGTGTCCCCGCGGGGGCCACAGATACGCAGTATTTT.

The rearrangement links TRBV5-1 to TRBJ2-7; D gene uncertain. CDR3 length equals 18 residues. V shed 0 bases and J shed 1 base, with 20 bases lying between them. Germline V lookup: CDR1 SGHRS, CDR2 YFSETQ. In nucleotides, the CDR3 is TGCGCCAGCAGCTTGGTTTCGGCCTCACATCTCAGGTCCTACGAGCAGTACTTC. It encodes CASSLVSASHLRSYEQYF.

This chain connects TRBV6-6 to TRBJ2-3; 8 nucleotides agree with TRBD1. The V gene end was trimmed by 0 bases and the J gene end by 7 bases; junction bases not matched to a gene: 9. From germline, CDR1 is MNHNY and CDR2 SVGAGI (reference sequence). This CDR3 contains 16 residues. This CDR3 reads CASSYSPGQGRNTQYF. Here the CDR3 DNA reads TGTGCCAGCAGTTACTCGCCCGGACAGGGAAGGAATACGCAGTATTTT.